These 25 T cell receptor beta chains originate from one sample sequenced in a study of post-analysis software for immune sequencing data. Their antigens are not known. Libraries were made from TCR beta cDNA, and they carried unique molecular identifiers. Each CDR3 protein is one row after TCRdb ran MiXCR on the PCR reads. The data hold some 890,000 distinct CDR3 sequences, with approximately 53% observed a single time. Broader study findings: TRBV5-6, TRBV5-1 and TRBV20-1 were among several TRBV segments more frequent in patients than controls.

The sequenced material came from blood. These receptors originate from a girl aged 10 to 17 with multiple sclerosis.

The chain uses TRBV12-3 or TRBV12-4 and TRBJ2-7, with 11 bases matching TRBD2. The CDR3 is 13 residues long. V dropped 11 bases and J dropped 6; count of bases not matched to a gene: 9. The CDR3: CAGGLAGGSEQYF. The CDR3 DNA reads TGTGCCGGCGGTCTAGCGGGAGGTTCCGAGCAGTACTTC.

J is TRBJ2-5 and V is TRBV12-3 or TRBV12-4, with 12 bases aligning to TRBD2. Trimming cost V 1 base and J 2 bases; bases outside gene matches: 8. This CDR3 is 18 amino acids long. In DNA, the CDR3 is TGTGCCAGCAGTTTAGTTAGCCTTGGGACTAGCGGGCAAGAGACCCAGTACTTC. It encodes CASSLVSLGTSGQETQYF.

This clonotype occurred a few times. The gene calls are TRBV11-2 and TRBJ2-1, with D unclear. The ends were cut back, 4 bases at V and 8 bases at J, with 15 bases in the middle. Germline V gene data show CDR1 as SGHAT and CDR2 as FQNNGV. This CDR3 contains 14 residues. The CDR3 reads CASSSLLGIDEQFF. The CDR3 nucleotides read TGTGCCAGCAGCTCCTTATTGGGAATCGATGAGCAGTTCTTC.

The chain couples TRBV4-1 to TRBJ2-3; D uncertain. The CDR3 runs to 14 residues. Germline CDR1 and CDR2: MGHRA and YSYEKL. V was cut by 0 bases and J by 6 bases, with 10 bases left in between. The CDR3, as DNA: TGCGCCAGCAGCCAAGATCACCCTAGGGATACGCAGTATTTT. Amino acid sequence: CASSQDHPRDTQYF.

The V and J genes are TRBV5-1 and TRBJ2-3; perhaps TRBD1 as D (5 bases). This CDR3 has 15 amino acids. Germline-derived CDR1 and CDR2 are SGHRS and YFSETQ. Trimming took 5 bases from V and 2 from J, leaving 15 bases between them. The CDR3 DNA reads TGCGCCAGCAGGGTAGGACAAGCCTACACAGATACGCAGTATTTT. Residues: CASRVGQAYTDTQYF.

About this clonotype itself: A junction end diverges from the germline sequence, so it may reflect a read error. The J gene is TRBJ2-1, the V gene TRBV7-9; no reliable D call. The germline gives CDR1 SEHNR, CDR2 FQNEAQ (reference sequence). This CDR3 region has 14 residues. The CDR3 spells CTSSLDKGWGEQFF. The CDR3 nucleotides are TGTACCAGCAGCTTAGATAAGGGATGGGGTGAGCAGTTCTTC.

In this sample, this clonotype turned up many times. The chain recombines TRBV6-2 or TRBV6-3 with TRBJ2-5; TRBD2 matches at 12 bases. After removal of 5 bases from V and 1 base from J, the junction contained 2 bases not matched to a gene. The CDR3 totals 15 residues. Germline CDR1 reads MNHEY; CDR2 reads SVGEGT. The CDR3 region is CASSPTSGGQETQYF. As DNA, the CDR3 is TGTGCCAGCAGTCCGACTAGCGGGGGCCAAGAGACCCAGTACTTC.

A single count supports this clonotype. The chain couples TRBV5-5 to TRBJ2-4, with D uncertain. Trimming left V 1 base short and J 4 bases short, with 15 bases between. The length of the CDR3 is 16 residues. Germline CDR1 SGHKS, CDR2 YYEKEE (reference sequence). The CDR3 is CASSLLGENLKNIQYF. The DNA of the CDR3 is TGTGCCAGCAGCTTGTTGGGCGAAAACCTTAAAAACATTCAGTACTTC.

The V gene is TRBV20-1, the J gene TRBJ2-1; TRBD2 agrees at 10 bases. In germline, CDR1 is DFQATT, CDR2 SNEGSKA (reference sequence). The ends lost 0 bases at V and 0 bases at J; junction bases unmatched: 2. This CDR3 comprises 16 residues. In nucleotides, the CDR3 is TGCAGTGCTAGAGATGGGACTAGCGACTCCTACAATGAGCAGTTCTTC. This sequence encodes CSARDGTSDSYNEQFF.

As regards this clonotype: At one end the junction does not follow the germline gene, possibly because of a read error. CDR3 in amino acids: CAGSPLRNSPLHF. In nucleotides, the CDR3 is TGTGCCGGCAGTCCCTTGAGGAATTCACCCCTCCACTTT. The chain links TRBV12-3 or TRBV12-4 to TRBJ1-6; D uncertain. The CDR3 runs to 13 residues.

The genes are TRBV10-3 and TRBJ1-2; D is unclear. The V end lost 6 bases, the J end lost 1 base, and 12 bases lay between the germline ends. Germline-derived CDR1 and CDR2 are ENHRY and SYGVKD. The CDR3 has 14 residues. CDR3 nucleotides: TGTGCCATCAGAGGACCCGTCCTTAACTATGGCTACACCTTC. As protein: CAIRGPVLNYGYTF.

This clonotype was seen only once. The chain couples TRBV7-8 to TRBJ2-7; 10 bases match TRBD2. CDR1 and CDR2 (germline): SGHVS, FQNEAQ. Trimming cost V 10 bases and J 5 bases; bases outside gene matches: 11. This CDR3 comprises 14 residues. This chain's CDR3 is CATFLAGVTHEQYF. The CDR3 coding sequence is TGTGCCACTTTCCTAGCGGGAGTCACCCACGAGCAGTACTTC. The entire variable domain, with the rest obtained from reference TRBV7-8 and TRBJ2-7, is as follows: GAGVSQSPRYKVAKRGQDVALRCDPISGHVSLFWYQQALGQGPEFLTYFQNEAQLDKSGLPSDRFFAERPEGSVSTLKIQRTQQEDSAVYLCATFLAGVTHEQYFGPGTRLTVT.

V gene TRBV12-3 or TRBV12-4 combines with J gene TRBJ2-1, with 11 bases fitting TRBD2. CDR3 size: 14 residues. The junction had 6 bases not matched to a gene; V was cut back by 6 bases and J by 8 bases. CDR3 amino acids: CASRVSGRADEQFF. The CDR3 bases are TGTGCCAGCAGGGTTAGCGGGAGGGCCGATGAGCAGTTCTTC.

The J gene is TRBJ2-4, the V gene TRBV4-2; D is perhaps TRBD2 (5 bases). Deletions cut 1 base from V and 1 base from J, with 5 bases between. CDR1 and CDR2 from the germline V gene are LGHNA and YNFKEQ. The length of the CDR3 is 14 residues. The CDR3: CASSQAGAKNIQYF. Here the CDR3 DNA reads TGTGCCAGCAGCCAAGCGGGGGCCAAAAACATTCAGTACTTC.

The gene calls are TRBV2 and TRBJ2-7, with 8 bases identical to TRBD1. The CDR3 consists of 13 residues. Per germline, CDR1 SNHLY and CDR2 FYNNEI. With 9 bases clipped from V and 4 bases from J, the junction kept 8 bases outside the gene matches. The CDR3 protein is CASTETGEYEQYF. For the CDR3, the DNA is TGTGCCAGTACCGAGACAGGGGAATACGAGCAGTACTTC.

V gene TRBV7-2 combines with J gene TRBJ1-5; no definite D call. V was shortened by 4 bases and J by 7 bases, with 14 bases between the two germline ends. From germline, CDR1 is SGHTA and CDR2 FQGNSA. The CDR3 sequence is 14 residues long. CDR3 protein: CASSSSSQLQPQHF. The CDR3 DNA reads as TGTGCCAGCAGCTCATCCAGCCAGTTGCAGCCCCAGCATTTT.

The CDR3 protein is CASSLENFEAFF. The CDR3 region has the DNA TGTGCCAGCAGCTTGGAGAATTTTGAAGCTTTCTTT. The chain recombines TRBV2 with TRBJ1-1, with no clear D. Trimming shortened V by 6 bases and J by 7 bases, and 12 bases separated the two germline ends. CDR1 and CDR2 (germline): SNHLY, FYNNEI. The length of the CDR3 is 12 residues.

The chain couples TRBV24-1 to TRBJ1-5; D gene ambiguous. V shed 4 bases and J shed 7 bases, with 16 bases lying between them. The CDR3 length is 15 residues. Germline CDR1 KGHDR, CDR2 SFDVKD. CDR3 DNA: TGTGCCACCAGTGACACGACCCGGTCCAGCCAGCCCCAGCATTTT. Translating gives CATSDTTRSSQPQHF.

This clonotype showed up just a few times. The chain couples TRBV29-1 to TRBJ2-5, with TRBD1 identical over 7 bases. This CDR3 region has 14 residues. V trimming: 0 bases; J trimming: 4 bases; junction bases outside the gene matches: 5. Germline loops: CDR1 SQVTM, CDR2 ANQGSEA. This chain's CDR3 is CSVEDSQGRETQYF. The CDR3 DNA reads TGCAGCGTTGAAGATTCACAGGGGAGAGAGACCCAGTACTTC.

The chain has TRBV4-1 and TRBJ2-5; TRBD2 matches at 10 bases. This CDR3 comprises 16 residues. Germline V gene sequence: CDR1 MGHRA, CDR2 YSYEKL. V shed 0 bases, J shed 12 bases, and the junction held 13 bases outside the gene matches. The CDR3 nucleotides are TGCGCCAGCAGCCAAGATCAGAACCTAGCGGGGGCGTCAAAGTACTTC. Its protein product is CASSQDQNLAGASKYF.

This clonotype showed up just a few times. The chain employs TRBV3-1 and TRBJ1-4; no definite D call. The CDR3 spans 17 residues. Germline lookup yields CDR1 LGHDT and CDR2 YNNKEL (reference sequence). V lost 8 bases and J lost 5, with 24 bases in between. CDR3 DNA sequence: TGTGCCAGCCCAAGTGGGGTGACTCCCGGCCCGAATGAAAAACTGTTTTTT. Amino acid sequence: CASPSGVTPGPNEKLFF.

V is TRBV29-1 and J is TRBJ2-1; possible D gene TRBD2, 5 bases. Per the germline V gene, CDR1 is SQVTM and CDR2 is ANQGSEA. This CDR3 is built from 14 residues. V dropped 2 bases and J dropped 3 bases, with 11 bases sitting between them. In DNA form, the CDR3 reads TGCAGCGTTGAATGGCAGCGGAACTACAATGAGCAGTTCTTC. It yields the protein CSVEWQRNYNEQFF.

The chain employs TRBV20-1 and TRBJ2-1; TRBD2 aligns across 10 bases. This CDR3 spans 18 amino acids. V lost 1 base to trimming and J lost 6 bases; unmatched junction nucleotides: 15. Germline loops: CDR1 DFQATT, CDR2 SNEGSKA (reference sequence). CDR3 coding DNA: TGCAGTGCTAGAGGACTAGCGGGTTCCGCTTTGAGAGCCAATGAGCAGTTCTTC. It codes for CSARGLAGSALRANEQFF.

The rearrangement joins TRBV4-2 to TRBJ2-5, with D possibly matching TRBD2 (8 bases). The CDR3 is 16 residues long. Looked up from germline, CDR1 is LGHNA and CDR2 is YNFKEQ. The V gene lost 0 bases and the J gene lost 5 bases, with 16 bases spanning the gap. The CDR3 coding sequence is TGTGCCAGCAGCCAAGATCGGGAGGGGGCGAGGGAGACCCAGTACTTC. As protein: CASSQDREGARETQYF.

The CDR3 spells CASSQELAGGYDEQFF. The CDR3 DNA reads as TGTGCCAGCAGCCAAGAGCTAGCGGGAGGGTACGATGAGCAGTTCTTC. This chain connects TRBV3-1 to TRBJ2-1, with 12 bases that match TRBD2. Germline CDR1 reads LGHDT; CDR2 reads YNNKEL (reference sequence). The CDR3 has 16 amino acids. V lost 0 bases to trimming and J lost 8 bases; unmatched junction nucleotides: 5.